The 17 T cell receptor beta chains given below trace back to one sample, sequenced in a study of shared clonotypes between healthy human individuals (dated by TCRdb to 2019 to 2021). The library came from the immunoSEQ multiplex PCR assay. Not all clones reach the TCRdb copy of this immuneACCESS table, which keeps in-frame sequences only. Checked studies attribute under half of the gap to unresolved V genes and leave the rest unexplained. Within this sample are roughly 680,000 clones, with roughly two thirds of them counted one time only. 1.8% of the sample is taken by the ten largest. The sample consisted of memory CD4+ T cells sorted from blood. Taken with the paper, the label for cell subset or site translates to: CD45RA-negative fraction. These TCRs come from a young woman in good health.

Concerning this clone: Other DNA variants within this sample encode the same CDR3. The chain recombines TRBV18 with TRBJ1-3; D is unclear. The CDR3 has 16 amino acids. V dropped 3 bases and J dropped 0 bases, with 12 bases sitting between them. The germline gives CDR1 KGHSH, CDR2 LQKENI. The CDR3 DNA follows: TGTGCCAGCTCACCCCGGCTTGGAGACTCTGGAAACACCATATATTTT. Residues: CASSPRLGDSGNTIYF.

This clone was counted between two and nine times. The chain is built from TRBV7-2 and TRBJ1-1; TRBD1 might be the D (6 bases). The CDR3 covers 15 residues. From germline, CDR1 is SGHTA and CDR2 FQGNSA. Trimming stripped 1 base from V and 0 bases from J, with 9 bases between. As DNA, the CDR3 is TGTGCCAGCAGCTTAGAGGGGGTGATGAACACTGAAGCTTTCTTT. It yields the protein CASSLEGVMNTEAFF.

The CDR3 sequence is CASSLGAGLNTEAFF. In DNA, the CDR3 is TGTGCCAGCAGCTTAGGGGCGGGACTGAACACTGAAGCTTTCTTT. The chain joins TRBV7-6 to TRBJ1-1, with D possibly matching TRBD1 (5 bases). The germline V gene encodes CDR1 SGHVS and CDR2 FNYEAQ. This CDR3 is built from 15 residues. Trimming pared 1 base from V and 0 bases from J, leaving 9 bases between.

The chain uses TRBV10-3 and TRBJ2-7, with D maybe TRBD1 (5 bases). V lost 4 bases, J lost 2 bases, and 12 bases lay in between. The CDR3 has 14 residues. Germline values: CDR1 ENHRY, CDR2 SYGVKD. CDR3 amino acids: CAISGGQGTYEQYF. The CDR3 DNA reads as TGTGCCATCAGTGGTGGCCAGGGCACCTACGAGCAGTACTTC.

This clone was counted between two and nine times. This may stem from a read error, because a much larger clone lies one nucleotide away. The chain links TRBV6-1 to TRBJ2-1, with unresolved D. CDR3 length: 15 amino acids. Trimming took off 1 base at V and 0 bases at J, with 7 bases between the two ends. CDR1 MNHNS and CDR2 SASEGT come from the germline V gene. The CDR3 nucleotides are TGTGCCAGCAGTGAAGACGGAAGCTCCTACAATGAGCAGTTCTTC. It encodes CASSEDGSSYNEQFF.

This clone occurred a few times. The chain employs TRBV5-8 and TRBJ1-4; 11 bases align to TRBD1. Trimming took 1 base from V and 8 from J; bases not matched to a gene: 1. There are 14 residues in the CDR3. Looked up from germline, CDR1 is SGHTS and CDR2 is YDEGEE. DNA for the CDR3: TGTGCCAGCAGCTTGAGGACAGGGGGCGAAAAACTGTTTTTT. Translating gives CASSLRTGGEKLFF.

The V gene is TRBV6-1, the J gene TRBJ2-2, with 9 nucleotides matching TRBD2. V lost 7 bases and J lost 7; bases outside the gene matches: 7. The CDR3 spans 14 residues. Germline V gene sequence: CDR1 MNHNS, CDR2 SASEGT. The DNA of the CDR3 is TGTGCCAGCAATCCTAGCGGGATGAACGGGGAGCTGTTTTTT. This translates into CASNPSGMNGELFF.

This clone turned up a few times. This sequence joins TRBV7-8 and TRBJ1-1; the match to TRBD1 covers 7 bases. V lost 5 bases to trimming and J lost 7 bases; unmatched junction nucleotides: 10. From germline, CDR1 is SGHVS and CDR2 FQNEAQ. The CDR3 sequence is 14 residues long. The CDR3 region is CASSPQGGIGEAFF. CDR3 nucleotide sequence: TGTGCCAGCAGCCCCCAGGGGGGAATTGGTGAAGCTTTCTTT. Together with reference TRBV7-8 and TRBJ1-1, the CDR3 gives the full variable domain: GAGVSQSPRYKVAKRGQDVALRCDPISGHVSLFWYQQALGQGPEFLTYFQNEAQLDKSGLPSDRFFAERPEGSVSTLKIQRTQQEDSAVYLCASSPQGGIGEAFFGQGTRLTVV.

This clone is a singleton in its sample. V gene TRBV5-4 combines with J gene TRBJ2-1, with D maybe TRBD2 (5 bases). CDR1 is SGHNT and CDR2 is YYREEE in the germline V gene (reference sequence). The V gene lost 0 bases and the J gene lost 1 base, with 8 bases spanning the gap. CDR3 length equals 15 residues. The CDR3 spells CASSLAGKSYNEQFF. Here the CDR3 DNA reads TGTGCCAGCAGCTTGGCGGGAAAGTCCTACAATGAGCAGTTCTTC. The whole variable domain, filled in from reference TRBV5-4 and TRBJ2-1, reads ETGVTQSPTHLIKTRGQQVTLRCSSQSGHNTVSWYQQALGQGPQFIFQYYREEENGRGNFPPRFSGLQFPNYSSELNVNALELDDSALYLCASSLAGKSYNEQFFGPGTRLTVL.

This clone has just one count. V is TRBV28 and J is TRBJ1-5; no reliable D call. Germline V CDR1 and CDR2: MDHEN, SYDVKM. This CDR3 is 12 amino acids long. Trimming stripped 8 bases from V and 7 bases from J, with 12 bases between. The CDR3: CASQRTSQPQHF. CDR3 DNA: TGTGCCAGCCAGAGGACTTCACAGCCCCAGCATTTT. Together with reference TRBV28 and TRBJ1-5, the CDR3 gives the full variable domain: DVKVTQSSRYLVKRTGEKVFLECVQDMDHENMFWYRQDPGLGLRLIYFSYDVKMKEKGDIPEGYSVSREKKERFSLILESASTNQTSMYLCASQRTSQPQHFGDGTRLSIL.

The chain is built from TRBV5-4 and TRBJ2-7, with 11 bases aligning to TRBD2. V gave up 5 bases and J gave up 3 bases; unmatched junction bases: 7. This CDR3 is built from 15 residues. The germline gives CDR1 SGHNT, CDR2 YYREEE (reference sequence). DNA for the CDR3: TGTGCCAGCAGAGTCGGGACTAGCGGAGACTACGAGCAGTACTTC. Protein sequence: CASRVGTSGDYEQYF.

As to this clone: A much larger clone is a single base away; this may be a read error. The sample has other DNA sequences that encode this CDR3 too. V is TRBV5-6 and J is TRBJ1-5; a weak D match, TRBD1 (5 bases). Germline-derived CDR1 and CDR2 are SGHDT and YYEEEE. The V end lost 4 bases, the J end lost 1 base, and 6 bases lay between the germline ends. This CDR3 is 13 amino acids long. CDR3 amino acids: CASSPGSNQPQHF. As DNA, the CDR3 is TGTGCCAGCAGCCCAGGGAGCAATCAGCCCCAGCATTTT.

The V gene is TRBV29-1, the J gene TRBJ2-5; D possibly corresponds to TRBD1 (6 bases). The length of the CDR3 is 14 residues. Trimming shortened V by 6 bases and J by 4 bases, and 18 bases separated the two germline ends. Germline CDR1 SQVTM, CDR2 ANQGSEA. DNA of the CDR3: TGCAGCGTGACCGACACCGGGACATCAGAGACCCAGTACTTC. Protein sequence: CSVTDTGTSETQYF.

The V and J genes are TRBV5-1 and TRBJ2-2; the D gene is possibly TRBD2 (6 bases). Trimming took 1 base from V and 4 from J, leaving 11 bases between them. The CDR3 length is 15 residues. The germline V gene has CDR1 SGHRS and CDR2 YFSETQ. The CDR3 nucleotides are TGCGCCAGCAGCTTGAGTGCGGGAATCACCGGGGAGCTGTTTTTT. Its translation: CASSLSAGITGELFF.

The chain employs TRBV28 and TRBJ2-7; D is ambiguous. Germline values: CDR1 MDHEN, CDR2 SYDVKM. CDR3 size: 14 residues. The V end lost 4 bases, the J end lost 1 base, and 11 bases lay between the germline ends. The CDR3 here is CASSSHTESYEQYF. In DNA, the CDR3 is TGTGCCAGCAGTTCGCACACCGAGTCCTACGAGCAGTACTTC.

This sequence joins TRBV6-6 and TRBJ2-1; 9 bases are shared with TRBD2. Germline V gene sequence: CDR1 MNHNY, CDR2 SVGAGI (reference sequence). The CDR3 is 16 amino acids. The trim removed 4 bases at V and 2 bases at J, leaving 6 bases unmatched. CDR3 in amino acids: CASSSDSGRAYNEQFF. CDR3 nucleotides: TGTGCCAGCAGTTCCGATAGCGGGAGAGCCTACAATGAGCAGTTCTTC.

V is TRBV28 and J is TRBJ2-7; the D gene is possibly TRBD2 (6 bases). V shed 4 bases and J shed 0 bases, with 25 bases lying between them. The CDR3 is 19 amino acids. CDR1 and CDR2 (germline): MDHEN, SYDVKM. For the CDR3, the DNA is TGTGCCAGCAGTTCGTACCTCCCCTCTTACGGGAGTATCTCCTACGAGCAGTACTTC. Its protein product is CASSSYLPSYGSISYEQYF.